Listed below are T cell receptor beta chains from one sample, sequenced in a study of shared clonotypes between healthy human individuals. Here immunoSEQ multiplex PCR was the method, and the copy in TCRdb shows in-frame clones only, minus some. The table records about 2.4 million clones, 80% to 95% of them present only once. The sample was naive CD4+ T cells from PBMCs. The receptors shown here come from a man between 18 and 35 years old in good health. Some clones in this sample may be carry-over from other donors' samples. Each CDR3 is given with its conserved first and last residue. The D gene is left open where the match is weak. The size of a clone is reported for some rows only, either as once, few or many, or as a class for expanded clones.

j_gene	abundance	v_gene	d_gene	CDR3aa	CDR3nt
TRBJ1-2	once	TRBV10-3	TRBD1	CAISELTGGNDYTF	TGTGCCATCAGTGAGTTGACAGGGGGGAATGACTACACCTTC
TRBJ2-7	-	TRBV7-2	-	CASSLDTGFSLEQYF	TGTGCCAGCAGCTTAGATACAGGATTTTCCCTCGAGCAGTACTTC
TRBJ1-1	-	TRBV29-1	-	CSVDSVQGGPSEAFF	TGCAGCGTGGACAGTGTACAGGGAGGGCCCTCTGAAGCTTTCTTT
TRBJ1-1	-	TRBV28	-	CASCKLRTEAFF	TGTGCCAGCTGTAAATTACGTACTGAAGCTTTCTTT
TRBJ2-3	-	TRBV20-1	-	CSARLGDTQYF	TGCAGTGCTAGATTGGGAGATACGCAGTATTTT
TRBJ2-5	-	TRBV5-6	TRBD2	CASSLGLAGGRETQYF	TGTGCCAGCAGCTTGGGACTAGCGGGGGGGCGGGAGACCCAGTACTTC
TRBJ2-2	-	TRBV2	-	CASSDRGQTGELFF	TGTGCCAGCAGTGATCGGGGGCAGACCGGGGAGCTGTTTTTT
TRBJ2-3	-	TRBV4-1	-	CASSHPPVADTQYF	TGCGCCAGCAGCCACCCCCCTGTCGCAGATACGCAGTATTTT
TRBJ2-7	-	TRBV25-1	TRBD2	CASRATSGRPYEQYF	TGTGCCAGCAGAGCGACTAGCGGGAGGCCCTACGAGCAGTACTTC
TRBJ1-2	-	TRBV5-6	-	CASSRDANYGYTF	TGTGCCAGCAGCCGGGACGCTAACTATGGCTACACCTTC
TRBJ1-3	-	TRBV11-3	-	CASSRGEPGNTIYF	TGTGCCAGCAGCCGGGGGGAGCCGGGAAACACCATATATTTT
TRBJ2-7	-	TRBV18	TRBD1	CASSPSTGATYEQYF	TGTGCCAGCTCACCCTCCACAGGGGCCACCTACGAGCAGTACTTC
TRBJ1-5	-	TRBV19	-	CASSMNNQPQHF	TGTGCCAGTAGCATGAACAATCAGCCCCAGCATTTT
TRBJ1-3	-	TRBV28	TRBD1	CASSLGGTAGNTIYF	TGTGCCAGCAGCTTGGGGGGGACAGCCGGAAACACCATATATTTT
TRBJ1-1	-	TRBV19	-	CASSIPRARMSTEAFF	TGTGCCAGTAGTATCCCGAGAGCACGGATGAGCACTGAAGCTTTCTTT
TRBJ2-2	once	TRBV7-3	-	CASSLNAANTGELFF	TGTGCCAGCAGCTTAAATGCCGCGAACACCGGGGAGCTGTTTTTT
TRBJ2-1	-	TRBV4-3	-	CASSQEIRWRGEQFF	TGCGCCAGCAGCCAAGAAATACGTTGGAGGGGTGAGCAGTTCTTC